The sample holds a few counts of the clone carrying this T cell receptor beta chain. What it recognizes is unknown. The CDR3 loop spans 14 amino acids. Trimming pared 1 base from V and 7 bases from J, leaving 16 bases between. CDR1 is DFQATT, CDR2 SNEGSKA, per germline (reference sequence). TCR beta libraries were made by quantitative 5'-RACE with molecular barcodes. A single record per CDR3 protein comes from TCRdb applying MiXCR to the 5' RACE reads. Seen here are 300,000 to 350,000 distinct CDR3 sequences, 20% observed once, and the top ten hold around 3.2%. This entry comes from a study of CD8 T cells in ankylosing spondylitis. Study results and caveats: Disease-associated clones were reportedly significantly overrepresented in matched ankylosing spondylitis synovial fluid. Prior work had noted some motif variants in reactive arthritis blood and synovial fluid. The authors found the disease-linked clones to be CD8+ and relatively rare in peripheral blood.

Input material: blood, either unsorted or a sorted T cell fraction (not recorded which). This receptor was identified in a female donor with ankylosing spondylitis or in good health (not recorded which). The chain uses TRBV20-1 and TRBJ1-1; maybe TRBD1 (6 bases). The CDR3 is CSARGSVGAGEAFF. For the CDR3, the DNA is TGCAGTGCTAGAGGGAGCGTGGGGGCAGGTGAAGCTTTCTTT.